The sequence of this T cell receptor (beta chain) was determined in a study of shared clonotypes between healthy human individuals. General study points: Only blood was sampled, and tissue TCR repertoires likely differ from blood ones.

The germline CDR1 and CDR2 sequences are SGHRS and YFSETQ. The V and J ends lost 3 bases and 7 bases, in that order; junction bases with no gene match: 10. This CDR3 has 16 amino acids. In the case of this clone: Its antigen is currently unknown.

Repertoires were generated with immunoSEQ multiplex PCR, while TCRdb's copy carries only in-frame clones and drops some. The sample records more than 2 million clones, 90% to 95% being singletons. The rearrangement uses TRBV5-1 and TRBJ2-1; 10 bases are a match to TRBD1. The TCR originated in a man between 18 and 29 years old in good health. Sequences were obtained from naive CD4+ T cells sorted from blood. Sample subset: CD45RA+ positively selected. This CDR3 is CASSWGRGTGDNEQFF. The CDR3 DNA follows: TGCGCCAGCAGCTGGGGCCGGGGGACAGGGGATAATGAGCAGTTCTTC.